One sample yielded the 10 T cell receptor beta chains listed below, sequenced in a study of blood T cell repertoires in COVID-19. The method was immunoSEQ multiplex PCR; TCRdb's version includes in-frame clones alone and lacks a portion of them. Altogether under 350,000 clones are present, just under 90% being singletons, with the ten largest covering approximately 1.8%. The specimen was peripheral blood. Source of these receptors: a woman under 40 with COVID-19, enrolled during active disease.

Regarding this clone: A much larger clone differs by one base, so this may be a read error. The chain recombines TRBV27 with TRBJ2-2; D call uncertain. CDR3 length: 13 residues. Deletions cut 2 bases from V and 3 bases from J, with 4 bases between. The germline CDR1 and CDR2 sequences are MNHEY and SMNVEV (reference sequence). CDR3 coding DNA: TGTGCCAGCAGTTTAACATACACCGGGGAGCTGTTTTTT. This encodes CASSLTYTGELFF.

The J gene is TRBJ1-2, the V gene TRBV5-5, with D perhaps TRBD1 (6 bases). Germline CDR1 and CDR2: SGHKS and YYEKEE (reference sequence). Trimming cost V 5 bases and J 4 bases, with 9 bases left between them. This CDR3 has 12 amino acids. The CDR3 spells CASRGAVYGYTF. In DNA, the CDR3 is TGTGCCAGCAGGGGGGCCGTCTATGGCTACACCTTC. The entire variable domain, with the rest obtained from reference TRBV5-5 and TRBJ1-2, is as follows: DAGVTQSPTHLIKTRGQQVTLRCSPISGHKSVSWYQQVLGQGPQFIFQYYEKEERGRGNFPDRFSARQFPNYSSELNVNALLLGDSALYLCASRGAVYGYTFGSGTRLTVV.

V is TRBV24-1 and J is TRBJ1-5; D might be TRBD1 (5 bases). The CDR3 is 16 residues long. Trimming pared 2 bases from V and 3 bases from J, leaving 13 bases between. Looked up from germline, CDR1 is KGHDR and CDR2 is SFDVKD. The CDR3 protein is CATSDSRARDNQPQHF. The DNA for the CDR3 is TGTGCCACCAGTGATTCCCGGGCCAGGGACAATCAGCCCCAGCATTTT.

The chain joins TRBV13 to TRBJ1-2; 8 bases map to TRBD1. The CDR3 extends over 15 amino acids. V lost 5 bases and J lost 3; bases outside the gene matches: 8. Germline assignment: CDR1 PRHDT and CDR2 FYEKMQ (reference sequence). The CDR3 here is CASSRSDRVHYGYTF. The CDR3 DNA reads TGTGCCAGCAGCCGGTCGGACAGGGTTCACTATGGCTACACCTTC.

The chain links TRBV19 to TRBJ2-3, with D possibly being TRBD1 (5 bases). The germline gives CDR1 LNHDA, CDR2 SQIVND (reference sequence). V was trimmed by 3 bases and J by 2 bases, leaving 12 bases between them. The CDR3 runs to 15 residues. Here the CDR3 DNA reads TGTGCCAGTAGTATTAGGGGTCAGAACACAGATACGCAGTATTTT. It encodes CASSIRGQNTDTQYF.

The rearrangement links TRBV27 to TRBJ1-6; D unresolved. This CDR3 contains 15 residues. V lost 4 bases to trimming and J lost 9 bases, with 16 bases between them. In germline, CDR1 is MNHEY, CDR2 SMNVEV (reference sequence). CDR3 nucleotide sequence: TGTGCCAGCAGTTCCTGGGAGGAGAACGGTTCACCCCTCCACTTT. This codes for CASSSWEENGSPLHF.

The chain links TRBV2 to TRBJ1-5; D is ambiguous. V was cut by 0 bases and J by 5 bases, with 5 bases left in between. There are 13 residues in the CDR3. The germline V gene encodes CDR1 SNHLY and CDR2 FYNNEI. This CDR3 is CASSEALDQPQHF. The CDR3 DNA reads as TGTGCCAGCAGTGAAGCCCTCGATCAGCCCCAGCATTTT.

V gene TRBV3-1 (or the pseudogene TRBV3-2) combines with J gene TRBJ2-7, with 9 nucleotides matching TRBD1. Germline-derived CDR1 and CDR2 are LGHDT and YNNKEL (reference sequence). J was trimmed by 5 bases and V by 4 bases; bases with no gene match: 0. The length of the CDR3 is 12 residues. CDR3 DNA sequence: TGTGCCAGCAGCCGACAGGGGGACGAGCAGTACGTC. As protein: CASSRQGDEQYV.

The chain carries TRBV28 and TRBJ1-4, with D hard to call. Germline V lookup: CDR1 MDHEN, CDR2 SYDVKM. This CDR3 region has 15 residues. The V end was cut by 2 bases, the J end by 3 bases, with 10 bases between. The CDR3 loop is CASSLTNSPNEKLFF. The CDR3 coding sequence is TGTGCCAGCAGTTTAACGAACAGCCCTAATGAAAAACTGTTTTTT.

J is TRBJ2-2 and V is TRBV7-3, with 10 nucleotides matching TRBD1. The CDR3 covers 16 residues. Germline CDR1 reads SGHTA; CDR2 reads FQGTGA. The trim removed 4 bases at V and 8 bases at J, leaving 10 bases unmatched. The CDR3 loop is CASSSGQGLRTGELFF. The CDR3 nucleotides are TGTGCCAGCAGCTCGGGACAGGGGCTGAGGACGGGGGAGCTGTTTTTT. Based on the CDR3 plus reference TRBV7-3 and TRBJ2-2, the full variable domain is GAGVSQTPSNKVTEKGKYVELRCDPISGHTALYWYRQSLGQGPEFLIYFQGTGAADDSGLPNDRFFAVRPEGSVSTLKIQRTERGDSAVYLCASSSGQGLRTGELFFGEGSRLTVL.